Presented here are 16 T cell receptor beta chains from one specimen sequenced in a study of T-cell memory formation after mild COVID-19. TCRdb fed the 5' RACE reads into MiXCR, producing one record per CDR3 protein. This sample has 470,000 or so distinct CDR3 sequences, with 20% found just once. The sample comprised PBMCs or a T cell subset sorted from them (not recorded which). These TCRs come from an adult woman who had mild COVID-19 (a few samples of this study predate the infection). Cell type and time point are not known.

This clonotype has more than one count but fewer than ten. The chain couples TRBV5-6 to TRBJ1-2; 7 bases map to TRBD1. Germline V gene data show CDR1 as SGHDT and CDR2 as YYEEEE. The junction had 6 bases not matched to a gene; V was cut back by 2 bases and J by 5 bases. The CDR3 spans 14 residues. The CDR3 nucleotides read TGTGCCAGCAGCTTAGACAGGGAAGCTTATGGCTACACCTTC. This sequence encodes CASSLDREAYGYTF. Full variable domain (missing parts from reference TRBV5-6 and TRBJ1-2): DAGVTQSPTHLIKTRGQQVTLRCSPKSGHDTVSWYQQALGQGPQFIFQYYEEEERQRGNFPDRFSGHQFPNYSSELNVNALLLGDSALYLCASSLDREAYGYTFGSGTRLTVV.

This clonotype was seen a few times. The chain employs TRBV7-9 and TRBJ2-1; D gene ambiguous. Trimming left V 4 bases short and J 3 bases short, with 10 bases between. Germline CDR1 reads SEHNR; CDR2 reads FQNEAQ (reference sequence). This CDR3 region has 14 residues. CDR3 residues: CASSSFKNYNEQFF. CDR3 bases: TGTGCCAGCAGCTCCTTTAAAAACTACAATGAGCAGTTCTTC.

The chain links TRBV6-2 or TRBV6-3 to TRBJ2-7; 11 nucleotides match TRBD2. This CDR3 is built from 12 residues. The V and J ends lost 5 bases and 10 bases, in that order; junction bases with no gene match: 4. CDR1 and CDR2 from the germline V gene are MNHEY and SVGEGT. The CDR3 coding sequence is TGTGCCAGCAGTCGGGGACTAGCGGAACAGTACTTC. Translated, it gives CASSRGLAEQYF.

The CDR3 loop is CSASRDFRDTQYF. CDR3 coding DNA: TGCAGTGCCTCCCGGGACTTCAGGGATACGCAGTATTTT. V usage is TRBV20-1 and J usage is TRBJ2-3; maybe TRBD2 (6 bases). Trimming removed 6 bases from V and 6 bases from J, with 16 bases in between. This CDR3 spans 13 amino acids. Germline loops: CDR1 DFQATT, CDR2 SNEGSKA (reference sequence).

This clonotype appeared a few times. The genes are TRBV24-1 and TRBJ2-7; D unresolved. Trimming stripped 3 bases from V and 12 bases from J, with 17 bases between. CDR1 and CDR2 (germline): KGHDR, SFDVKD. The CDR3 has 13 amino acids. CDR3 DNA: TGTGCCACCAGTGATGGCGGATCTCTCGGGCTGTACTTC. Translation: CATSDGGSLGLYF.

This clonotype was detected ten times or more. J is TRBJ2-7 and V is TRBV7-8; no reliable D call. Looked up from germline, CDR1 is SGHVS and CDR2 is FQNEAQ. Trimming pared 2 bases from V and 1 base from J, leaving 12 bases between. The CDR3 runs to 15 residues. In nucleotides, the CDR3 is TGTGCCAGCAGCTTACGGGCAGGCGAATCCTACGAGCAGTACTTC. Its translation is CASSLRAGESYEQYF.

This clonotype was observed a handful of times. The chain combines TRBV29-1 with TRBJ1-2, with 8 positions matching TRBD1. The CDR3 sequence is 12 residues long. Germline CDR1 reads SQVTM; CDR2 reads ANQGSEA. V was clipped by 4 bases and J by 8 bases; unmatched bases: 6. Written as DNA, the CDR3 is TGCAGCGTTGTAAAAGGGGACAGGGGCTACACCTTC. This gives the protein CSVVKGDRGYTF.

CDR3 sequence reads: CASSLDGDTYNEQFF. DNA for the CDR3: TGCGCCAGCAGCTTGGATGGGGACACCTACAATGAGCAGTTCTTC. The chain couples TRBV5-1 to TRBJ2-1; tentatively, D is TRBD1 (6 bases). The germline gives CDR1 SGHRS, CDR2 YFSETQ. The ends were cut back, 0 bases at V and 2 bases at J, with 9 bases in the middle. CDR3 size: 15 residues.

In this sample, this clonotype turned up many times. The rearrangement links TRBV2 to TRBJ2-3; D is perhaps TRBD1 (5 bases). Between the trimmed V and J ends, which lost 3 bases and 1 base, there was a span of 11 bases. The germline V gene has CDR1 SNHLY and CDR2 FYNNEI. The CDR3 runs to 15 residues. The CDR3 DNA is TGTGCCAGCAGTGACCCGGACACGCGCACAGATACGCAGTATTTT. It yields the protein CASSDPDTRTDTQYF.

V is TRBV11-1 and J is TRBJ1-2; 8 nucleotides align to TRBD1. With 5 bases clipped from V and 7 bases from J, the junction kept 3 bases outside the gene matches. This CDR3 contains 12 residues. In germline, CDR1 is SGHAT, CDR2 FQDESV (reference sequence). CDR3 in DNA: TGTGCCAGCAGCAAGGACAGGGCTGGCTACACCTTC. As protein: CASSKDRAGYTF.

This clonotype turned up a few times. The rearrangement links TRBV7-6 to TRBJ1-2; 8 positions agree with TRBD1. With V trimmed by 4 bases and J by 4 bases, 5 bases remained unmatched. CDR1 SGHVS and CDR2 FNYEAQ come from the germline V gene. The CDR3 extends over 14 amino acids. CDR3 protein: CASSSDRGGYGYTF. CDR3 nucleotides: TGTGCCAGCAGCTCAGACAGGGGTGGCTATGGCTACACCTTC.

In its sample, this clonotype was seen a few times. The CDR3 loop is CSAAGGPLDEQFF. The CDR3 coding sequence is TGCAGTGCGGCGGGGGGGCCCCTTGATGAGCAGTTCTTC. The chain is built from TRBV20-1 and TRBJ2-1; 9 nucleotides line up with TRBD2. The CDR3 is 13 amino acids. Trimming removed 6 bases from V and 8 bases from J; junction bases left unmatched: 8. CDR1 and CDR2 from the germline V gene are DFQATT and SNEGSKA (reference sequence).

This clonotype showed up just a few times. The chain joins TRBV9 to TRBJ2-7; D uncertain. V lost 0 bases to trimming and J lost 0 bases, with 10 bases between them. This CDR3 is 15 amino acids long. Per the germline V gene, CDR1 is SGDLS and CDR2 is YYNGEE. CDR3 DNA sequence: TGTGCCAGCAGCGTAGGGGTGGGCAACTCCTACGAGCAGTACTTC. Protein sequence: CASSVGVGNSYEQYF.

The V and J genes are TRBV6-4 and TRBJ2-3; 8 nucleotides align to TRBD2. In germline, CDR1 is MRHNA, CDR2 SNTAGT. V gave up 2 bases and J gave up 5 bases; unmatched junction bases: 6. The CDR3 extends over 15 amino acids. The CDR3 region has the DNA TGTGCCAGCAGTGACCTAGCCAGCGGGAGAGATACGCAGTATTTT. It specifies CASSDLASGRDTQYF.

The chain is built from TRBV19 and TRBJ2-7; D is undetermined. V dropped 7 bases and J dropped 3 bases, with 13 bases sitting between them. Germline lookup yields CDR1 LNHDA and CDR2 SQIVND (reference sequence). The CDR3 has 13 residues. CDR3 loop: CASTPRDIYEQYF. The CDR3 coding sequence is TGTGCCAGTACCCCAAGGGATATCTACGAGCAGTACTTC.

The chain joins TRBV28 to TRBJ2-3, with TRBD1 identical over 10 bases. Germline V gives CDR1 MDHEN, CDR2 SYDVKM. The J segment lost 3 bases and the V segment lost 7 bases, leaving 4 bases of the junction unmatched. This CDR3 contains 14 residues. The CDR3 sequence: CASTGTGVTDTQYF. The CDR3 bases are TGTGCCAGCACCGGGACAGGGGTTACAGATACGCAGTATTTT.